This T cell receptor beta chain emerged from a study of CD8+ T cells in alopecia areata. Overall study context: Oral tofacitinib (5 to 10 mg twice daily) was administered to treated patients. Dosing spanned 6 to 18 months on tofacitinib, then 6 months off drug.

Study-wide findings and caveats: Scalp lesions, especially in alopecia totalis/universalis, had higher clonality than normal scalp.

RNA was isolated and reverse transcribed to cDNA, the sequencing template. Method: immunoSEQ multiplex PCR; TCRdb's copy keeps in-frame clones and lacks some. The table lists some 190,000 clones, about 51% of them singletons. The ends lost 1 base at V and 2 bases at J; junction bases unmatched: 14. This CDR3 comprises 18 residues. Per the germline V gene, CDR1 is KGHSH and CDR2 is LQKENI. In regard to this clone: Its antigen is currently unknown.

Described treatment: oral pan-JAK inhibitor, 5-10 mg twice daily. The sequence derives from a human donor with alopecia areata. The gene calls are TRBV18 and TRBJ2-7; 7 nucleotides line up with TRBD1. The sequencing used CD8+ T cells sorted from blood, collected at approximately week 52, from a patient treated with tofacitinib. This CDR3 is CASSPRAWTQGPAYEQYF. The CDR3, as DNA: TGTGCCAGCTCACCACGCGCCTGGACACAGGGGCCCGCCTACGAGCAGTACTTC.